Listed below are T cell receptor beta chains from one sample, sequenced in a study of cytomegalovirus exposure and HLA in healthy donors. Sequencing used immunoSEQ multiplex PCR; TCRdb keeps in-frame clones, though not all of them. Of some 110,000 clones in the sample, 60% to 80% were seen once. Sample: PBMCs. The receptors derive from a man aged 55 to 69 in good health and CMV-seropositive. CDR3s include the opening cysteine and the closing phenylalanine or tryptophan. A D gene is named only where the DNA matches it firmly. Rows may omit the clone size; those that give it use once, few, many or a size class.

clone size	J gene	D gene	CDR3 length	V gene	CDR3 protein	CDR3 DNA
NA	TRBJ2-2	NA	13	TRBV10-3	CAIRDSEAGELFF	TGTGCCATCAGAGATAGCGAGGCCGGGGAGCTGTTTTTT
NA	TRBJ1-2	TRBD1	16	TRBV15	CATSRARTGPGDGYTF	TGTGCCACCAGCAGAGCCCGGACAGGGCCTGGGGATGGCTACACCTTC
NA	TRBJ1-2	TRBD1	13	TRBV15	CATSWGQGSGYTF	TGTGCCACCAGCTGGGGACAGGGGAGTGGCTACACCTTC
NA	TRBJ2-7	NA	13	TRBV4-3	CASSQDFRFEQYF	TGCGCCAGCAGCCAAGATTTTAGATTCGAGCAGTACTTC
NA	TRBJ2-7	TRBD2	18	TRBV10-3	CAISRPQAPGLAAYEQYF	TGTGCCATCAGTAGGCCTCAAGCCCCGGGACTAGCGGCCTACGAGCAGTACTTC
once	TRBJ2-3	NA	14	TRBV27	CASSLGRSTDTQYF	TGTGCCAGCAGTTTAGGCAGGAGCACAGATACGCAGTATTTT
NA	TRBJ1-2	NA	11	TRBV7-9	CASSLGSGYTF	TGTGCCAGCAGCTTAGGGAGCGGCTACACCTTC
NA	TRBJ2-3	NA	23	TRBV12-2	CASRLVPAGSLPGLAGEIDTQYF	TGTGCAAGTCGCTTAGTCCCGGCGGGTAGTCTCCCCGGACTAGCGGGGGAAATAGATACGCAGTATTTT
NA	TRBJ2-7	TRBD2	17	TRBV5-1	CASSLVGSGGPPYEQYF	TGCGCCAGCAGCTTGGTCGGTAGCGGGGGGCCCCCCTACGAGCAGTACTTC
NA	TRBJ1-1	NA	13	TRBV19	CASSIYGYTEAFF	TGTGCCAGTAGTATATACGGGTACACTGAAGCTTTCTTT
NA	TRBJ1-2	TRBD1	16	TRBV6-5	CASSYSRGLANYGYTF	TGTGCCAGCAGTTACTCTAGGGGGCTAGCTAACTATGGCTACACCTTC
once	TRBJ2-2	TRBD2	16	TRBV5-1	CASSRPERGNTGELFF	TGCGCCAGCAGCCGGCCAGAGCGGGGGAACACCGGGGAGCTGTTTTTT
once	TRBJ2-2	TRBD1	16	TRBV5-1	CASSNRDRGFHGELFF	TGCGCCAGCAGCAATCGGGACAGGGGGTTTCACGGGGAGCTGTTTTTT